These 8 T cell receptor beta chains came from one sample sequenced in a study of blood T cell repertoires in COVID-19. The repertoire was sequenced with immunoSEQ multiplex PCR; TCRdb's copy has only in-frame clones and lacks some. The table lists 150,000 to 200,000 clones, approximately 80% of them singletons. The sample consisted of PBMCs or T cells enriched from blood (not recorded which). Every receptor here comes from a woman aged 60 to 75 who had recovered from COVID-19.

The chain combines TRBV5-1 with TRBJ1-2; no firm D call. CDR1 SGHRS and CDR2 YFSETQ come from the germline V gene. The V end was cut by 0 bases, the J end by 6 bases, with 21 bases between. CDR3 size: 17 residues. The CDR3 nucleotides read TGCGCCAGCAGCTTGGAACTGGCAGAAGTAGCGTCTGATGGCTACACCTTC. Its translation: CASSLELAEVASDGYTF.

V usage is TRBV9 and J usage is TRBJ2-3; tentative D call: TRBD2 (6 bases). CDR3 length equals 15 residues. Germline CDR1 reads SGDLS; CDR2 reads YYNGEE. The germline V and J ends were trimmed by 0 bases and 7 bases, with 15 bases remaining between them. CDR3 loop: CASSVDPSVRNTQYF. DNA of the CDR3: TGTGCCAGCAGCGTAGATCCTAGCGTGCGGAATACGCAGTATTTT.

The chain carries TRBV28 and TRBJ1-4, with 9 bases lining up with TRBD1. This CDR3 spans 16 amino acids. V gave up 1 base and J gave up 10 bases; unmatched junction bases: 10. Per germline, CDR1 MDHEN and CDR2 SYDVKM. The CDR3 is CASSLSNRGLQGKLFF. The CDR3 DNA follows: TGTGCCAGCAGTTTATCGAACAGGGGGCTTCAGGGAAAACTGTTTTTT.

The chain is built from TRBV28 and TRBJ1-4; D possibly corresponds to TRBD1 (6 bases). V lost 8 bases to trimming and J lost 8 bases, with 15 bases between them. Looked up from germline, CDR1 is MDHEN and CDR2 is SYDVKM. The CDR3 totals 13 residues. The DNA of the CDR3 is TGTGCCAGCCGAACAAGGGGGTTGGAAAAACTGTTTTTT. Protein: CASRTRGLEKLFF.

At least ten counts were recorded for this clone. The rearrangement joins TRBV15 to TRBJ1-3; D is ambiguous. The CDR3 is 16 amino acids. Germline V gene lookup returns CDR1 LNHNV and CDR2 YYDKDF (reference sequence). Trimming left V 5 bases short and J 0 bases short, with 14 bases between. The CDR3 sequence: CATSPRRQVSGNTIYF. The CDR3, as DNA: TGTGCCACCAGCCCACGTCGCCAGGTCTCTGGAAACACCATATATTTT.

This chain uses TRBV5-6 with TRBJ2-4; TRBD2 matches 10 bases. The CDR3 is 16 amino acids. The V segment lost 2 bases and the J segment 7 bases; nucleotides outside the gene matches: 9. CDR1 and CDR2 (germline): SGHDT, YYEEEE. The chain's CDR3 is CASSLVGLAVGNIQYF. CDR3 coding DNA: TGTGCCAGCAGCTTAGTTGGACTAGCGGTCGGGAACATTCAGTACTTC.

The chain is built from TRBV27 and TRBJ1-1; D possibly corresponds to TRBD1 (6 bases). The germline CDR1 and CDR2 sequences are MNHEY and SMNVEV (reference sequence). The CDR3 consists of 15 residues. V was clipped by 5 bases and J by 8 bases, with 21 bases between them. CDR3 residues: CASSPLARGAREAFF. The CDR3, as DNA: TGTGCCAGCAGTCCTCTGGCTCGGGGGGCGCGGGAAGCTTTCTTT.

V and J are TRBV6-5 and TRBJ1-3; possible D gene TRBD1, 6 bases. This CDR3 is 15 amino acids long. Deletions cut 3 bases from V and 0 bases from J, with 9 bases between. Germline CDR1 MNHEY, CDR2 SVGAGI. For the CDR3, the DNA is TGTGCCAGCAGTTATTCAGGGGTCTCTGGAAACACCATATATTTT. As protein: CASSYSGVSGNTIYF.